This T cell receptor beta chain emerged from a study of shared clonotypes between healthy human individuals. It was at deep level that the assay was run. This table comes from immunoSEQ multiplex PCR, and its TCRdb copy is limited to in-frame clones, with some not included. The sample carries about 2 million clones, 95% recorded once. This TCR came from a man younger than 35 in good health. The specimen was naive CD4+ T cells sorted from blood. Subset indicated: CD45RA+ positively selected.

The CDR3 DNA reads as TGTGCCAGCAGCTTAGTAGGAGGACAGGGGGCGCCTTTCGATACGCAGTATTTT. It is translated as CASSLVGGQGAPFDTQYF. V gene TRBV7-2 combines with J gene TRBJ2-3, with 11 bases identical to TRBD1. In germline, CDR1 is SGHTA, CDR2 FQGNSA. The V gene end was trimmed by 1 base and the J gene end by 6 bases; junction bases not matched to a gene: 12. The CDR3 runs 18 residues.